The 10 T cell receptor beta chains listed next were all sequenced from one sample in a study of shared clonotypes between healthy human individuals. Some clones are missing from TCRdb's copy, which holds only in-frame ones; the method was immunoSEQ multiplex PCR. This sample yields around 2.1 million clones, of which about 93% are seen a single time; under 2% belongs to the top ten. Naive CD8 cells, CD45RO-negative and positively selected for CCR7, excluded terminally differentiated effector memory CD45RA+ cells. The specimen sequenced was naive CD8+ T cells from PBMCs. These receptors were collected from a man aged 18 to 30 in good health. Some clones in this sample may be carry-over from other donors' samples.

The CDR3 DNA reads as TGTGCCAGCAGCGTAGGAGGGACCTCGGAAGGCTACACCTTC. Its translation is CASSVGGTSEGYTF. The rearrangement links TRBV9 to TRBJ1-2; maybe TRBD1 (5 bases). CDR1 is SGDLS and CDR2 is YYNGEE in the germline V gene. The CDR3 loop spans 14 amino acids. Trimming stripped 0 bases from V and 8 bases from J, with 14 bases between. Using reference TRBV9 and TRBJ1-2 for the parts outside the CDR3, the full variable domain is DSGVTQTPKHLITATGQRVTLRCSPRSGDLSVYWYQQSLDQGLQFLIQYYNGEERAKGNILERFSAQQFPDLHSELNLSSLELGDSALYFCASSVGGTSEGYTFGSGTRLTVV.

The chain couples TRBV11-2 to TRBJ1-2, with D possibly matching TRBD1 (5 bases). The V gene's germline CDR1 is SGHAT and CDR2 FQNNGV. Deletions cut 4 bases from V and 4 bases from J, with 16 bases between. The CDR3 has 15 residues. The CDR3 sequence is CASSYTTGGVYGYTF. The CDR3 DNA is TGTGCCAGCAGCTACACGACGGGGGGGGTCTATGGCTACACCTTC.

This sequence joins TRBV19 and TRBJ2-4; the match to TRBD2 covers 8 bases. The CDR3 length is 13 residues. Germline CDR1 and CDR2: LNHDA and SQIVND (reference sequence). J gave up 8 bases and V 10 bases, and 10 bases lay outside the gene matches. The CDR3 sequence is CATSGGAGDIQYF. The CDR3 DNA is TGTGCCACCTCGGGAGGGGCGGGTGACATTCAGTACTTC. Filled out from reference TRBV19 and TRBJ2-4, the complete variable domain reads DGGITQSPKYLFRKEGQNVTLSCEQNLNHDAMYWYRQDPGQGLRLIYYSQIVNDFQKGDIAEGYSVSREKKESFPLTVTSAQKNPTAFYLCATSGGAGDIQYFGAGTRLSVL.

This chain joins TRBV29-1 and TRBJ2-7; 7 positions match TRBD2. The CDR3 sequence is 17 residues long. CDR1 and CDR2 from the germline V gene are SQVTM and ANQGSEA. With V trimmed by 0 bases and J by 4 bases, 15 bases remained unmatched. CDR3: CSVEDSASGPTIYEQYF. The DNA of the CDR3 is TGCAGCGTTGAAGATTCGGCTAGCGGACCAACAATATACGAGCAGTACTTC.

The J gene is TRBJ2-3, the V gene TRBV28; D remains unclear. The V gene's germline CDR1 is MDHEN and CDR2 SYDVKM. The CDR3 is 17 residues long. V was clipped by 8 bases and J by 0 bases, with 21 bases between them. For the CDR3, the DNA is TGTGCCAGCGTTGGGATGGGCAGCCGACTCAGCACAGATACGCAGTATTTT. This encodes CASVGMGSRLSTDTQYF.

V usage is TRBV14 and J usage is TRBJ2-7; 8 nucleotides align to TRBD2. CDR3 length: 16 amino acids. The ends lost 6 bases at V and 3 bases at J; junction bases unmatched: 13. Germline CDR1 and CDR2: SGHDN and FVKESK. CDR3 sequence (DNA): TGTGCCAGCAGGCCGGGGGGGAGAGAGGGGATCTACGAGCAGTACTTC. Its translation is CASRPGGREGIYEQYF. Full variable domain (remainder filled in from reference TRBV14 and TRBJ2-7): EAGVTQFPSHSVIEKGQTVTLRCDPISGHDNLYWYRRVMGKEIKFLLHFVKESKQDESGMPNNRFLAERTGGTYSTLKVQPAELEDSGVYFCASRPGGREGIYEQYFGPGTRLTVT.

The chain has TRBV27 and TRBJ1-4, with 7 bases lining up with TRBD1. The J segment lost 9 bases and the V segment lost 4 bases, leaving 14 bases of the junction unmatched. The germline V gene has CDR1 MNHEY and CDR2 SMNVEV (reference sequence). The CDR3 is made up of 16 amino acids. The CDR3 coding sequence is TGTGCCAGCAGTTGGGGGGCCGGGACAGCCCAAAAAAAACTGTTTTTT. Translating gives CASSWGAGTAQKKLFF.

As regards this clone: Within the sample, other DNA sequences also encode this same CDR3. The chain carries TRBV13 and TRBJ2-7; D remains unclear. Trimming left V 4 bases short and J 0 bases short, with 7 bases between. CDR1 and CDR2 (germline): PRHDT, FYEKMQ (reference sequence). The CDR3 extends over 13 amino acids. CDR3 sequence: CASSSRSSYEQYF. The CDR3 region has the DNA TGTGCCAGCAGCTCCCGGTCCTCCTACGAGCAGTACTTC.

The gene calls are TRBV29-1 and TRBJ1-3; D is possibly TRBD1 (5 bases). Germline V CDR1 and CDR2: SQVTM, ANQGSEA. V dropped 4 bases and J dropped 3 bases, with 13 bases sitting between them. This CDR3 region has 14 residues. The CDR3 nucleotides read TGCAGCGTTGCCCCCTTGGGGGGTGGAAACACCATATATTTT. Translation gives CSVAPLGGGNTIYF.

This chain connects TRBV7-9 to TRBJ2-2; D may be TRBD1 (5 bases). V lost 5 bases and J 5 bases, leaving 15 bases between the germline ends. Germline V gene data show CDR1 as SEHNR and CDR2 as FQNEAQ (reference sequence). The CDR3 totals 15 residues. The CDR3 nucleotides are TGTGCCAGCAGCGAAACACCAGGGCAAACCGGGGAGCTGTTTTTT. Encoded protein: CASSETPGQTGELFF.